This T cell receptor beta chain is drawn from a study of T cell repertoires in cytomegalovirus infection (dated by TCRdb to the late 2010s). Background on the whole study: Recently identified HLA-C-restricted CMV epitopes, whose presentation resists viral immunomodulation, were targeted by peptide stimulations together with well-studied HLA-B-restricted epitopes. The HLA type of each donor mattered for the analysis, because public TCR beta signatures pointed to carriage of CMV infection along with the matching HLA type.

A word on this clonotype: Its binding antigen is unknown. No much larger clonotype is one base removed from it; base qualities were not supplied.

The sample was run on an Illumina HiSeq 1500. Clones were called with MiXCR by TCRdb after fastp trimmed the public reads at Q25, and only in-frame beta chains were retained. For every CDR3 protein sequence, its rows merge into one entry that carries the most common genes and DNA. This sample is represented by approximately 910,000 distinct CDR3 sequences; 31% of them were singletons. The top ten clonotypes cover roughly an eighth of the sample. Here is what the overall study found, with its caveats: The ex vivo response was dominated by HLA-C-restricted CMV-specific TCR beta clonotypes, which also provided the single most frequent clonotype in two of eight donors. In both this cohort and an independent roughly 350-donor cohort, the cumulative frequency of public TCR beta family members distinguished carriers of CMV infection plus the relevant HLA type.

The sample's treatment or condition, from its label and the paper: in vitro stimulation with specific CMV peptide epitopes to enrich CMV-specific T cells. Sequences were derived from cultured CD8+ T cells from PBMCs, sampled from culture after CMV antigen stimulation. The clonotype comes from a human donor in good health (CMV status not recorded). Some clones in this sample may be carry-over from other donors' samples.

CDR3 protein: CASSFQPGGAYNEQFF. The DNA sequence is given as TGTGCCAGCAGTTTCCAGCCGGGGGGGGCCTACAATGAGCAGTTCTTC. The sequence links TRBV27 to TRBJ2-1; TRBD2 aligns with 8 central bases. The germline V gene encodes CDR1 MNHEY and CDR2 SMNVEV (reference sequence). V lost 3 bases and J lost 2 bases, and the count of bases not matched to a germline gene is 6. The CDR3 goes from the cysteine to the phenylalanine over 16 residues. Only the CDR3 DNA stays, 48 bases, in frame from base 1.